This TCR beta chain was found in a study of radiation and T cells in renal cell carcinoma. Profiled with immunoSEQ multiplex PCR; TCRdb holds only in-frame clones, not every one. This table holds 100,000 to 150,000 clones, 81% found once. Findings and caveats of the study: Top tumor clonotypes rose in blood 2 weeks post-radiation, then contracted.

The CDR3 sequence is 17 residues long. The V gene lost 4 bases and the J gene lost 8 bases, with 26 bases spanning the gap. The germline V gene encodes CDR1 SGHNT and CDR2 YYREEE (reference sequence). Time point here: blood 2 weeks post-SBRT. Specified treatment: 15 Gy SBRT to primary tumor, nephrectomy 4 weeks later. After SBRT, blood was collected at 2 and 4 weeks, plus baseline. Points on this clone: Its specificity is unknown.

The TCR comes from a man aged 50 to 59 with renal cell carcinoma. This rearrangement joins TRBV5-4 to TRBJ2-3; D is undetermined. This material consisted of blood, taken from a patient whose treatment included radiotherapy and nephrectomy. CDR3 sequence reads: CASSPSYSRVTVATQYF. The CDR3 coding sequence is TGTGCCAGCAGCCCCTCTTATTCACGGGTAACGGTAGCTACGCAGTATTTT.